The rows below give T cell receptor beta chains drawn from one sample of a study of cytomegalovirus exposure and HLA in healthy donors. Measured with immunoSEQ multiplex PCR; TCRdb has only the in-frame clones, and not every one. This table holds 250,000 to 350,000 clones, 80% found once. The specimen was PBMCs. These receptors came from a girl between 2 and 10 years old in good health and CMV-seronegative. Both conserved end residues are part of each CDR3. Fields, in order: CDR3 DNA, CDR3 protein, D gene, V gene, clone size, J gene. D genes are given only for firm matches. Size is omitted from some rows. Given values are once, few, many or a class for expanded clones.

CDR3nt: TGTGCCAGCAGCTCGGGGACTAGCGGGGGGGCCCACAATGAGCAGTTCTTC
CDR3aa: CASSSGTSGGAHNEQFF
d_gene: TRBD2
v_gene: TRBV7-8
abundance: .
j_gene: TRBJ2-1

CDR3nt: TGTGCCAGCAGCTCCCCCGGACAGGGATTAGGTAACTATGGCTACACCTTC
CDR3aa: CASSSPGQGLGNYGYTF
d_gene: TRBD1
v_gene: TRBV13
abundance: once
j_gene: TRBJ1-2

CDR3nt: TGCGCCAGCAGTCCCTACACGACCCTCAAACCAGGGCCAGAAGAGATTGGTGGCTACACCTTC
CDR3aa: CASSPYTTLKPGPEEIGGYTF
d_gene: .
v_gene: TRBV10-1
abundance: .
j_gene: TRBJ1-2

CDR3nt: TGTGCCAGCAGCGTAATGGGACAGGGGCGCCAGCATTTT
CDR3aa: CASSVMGQGRQHF
d_gene: TRBD1
v_gene: TRBV9
abundance: .
j_gene: TRBJ1-5

CDR3nt: TGCGCCAGCAGCTTGGCCGGGACAGGCTACTCCTACGAGCAGTACTTC
CDR3aa: CASSLAGTGYSYEQYF
d_gene: TRBD1
v_gene: TRBV5-1
abundance: once
j_gene: TRBJ2-7

CDR3nt: TGTGCCAGCAGAGGGACAGGAGATTACAATGAGCAGTTCTTC
CDR3aa: CASRGTGDYNEQFF
d_gene: TRBD1
v_gene: TRBV28
abundance: .
j_gene: TRBJ2-1

CDR3nt: TGCGCCAGCGGACAGGGAGGCACAGATACGCAGTATTTT
CDR3aa: CASGQGGTDTQYF
d_gene: TRBD1
v_gene: TRBV10-1
abundance: few
j_gene: TRBJ2-3

CDR3nt: TGCGCCAGCAGTATCCATGAATCCGGGACTTCACCGTTTGTATCTAACTATGGCTACACCTTC
CDR3aa: CASSIHESGTSPFVSNYGYTF
d_gene: .
v_gene: TRBV4-1
abundance: few
j_gene: TRBJ1-2

CDR3nt: TGTGCCAGCAGTTCCACCTCAGGGGGCGAGTTCTTC
CDR3aa: CASSSTSGGEFF
d_gene: TRBD1
v_gene: TRBV28
abundance: .
j_gene: TRBJ2-1

CDR3nt: TGTGCCAGCAGTCGATTAGCGGGAGTGGCCGGGGAGCTGTTTTTT
CDR3aa: CASSRLAGVAGELFF
d_gene: TRBD2
v_gene: TRBV6-5
abundance: .
j_gene: TRBJ2-2

CDR3nt: TGTGCCAGCAGTGAAGTGTTACTAGCCGAGGATACGCAGTATTTT
CDR3aa: CASSEVLLAEDTQYF
d_gene: .
v_gene: TRBV2
abundance: .
j_gene: TRBJ2-3

CDR3nt: TGTGCCAGTAGTATCCGGGGCACTGAAGCTTTCTTT
CDR3aa: CASSIRGTEAFF
d_gene: .
v_gene: TRBV19
abundance: .
j_gene: TRBJ1-1

CDR3nt: TGTGCCAGCAGTGCAGGGGCTAATGAAAAACTGTTTTTT
CDR3aa: CASSAGANEKLFF
d_gene: .
v_gene: TRBV2
abundance: .
j_gene: TRBJ1-4

CDR3nt: TGTGCCAGCAATCTACGGGACTACTACAATGAGCAGTTCTTC
CDR3aa: CASNLRDYYNEQFF
d_gene: TRBD2
v_gene: TRBV6-1
abundance: .
j_gene: TRBJ2-1

CDR3nt: TGTGCCAGCAGTACGCGGGAGTCCCCCCCCGACTACACCGGGGAGCTGTTTTTT
CDR3aa: CASSTRESPPDYTGELFF
d_gene: TRBD2
v_gene: TRBV27
abundance: .
j_gene: TRBJ2-2

CDR3nt: TGTGCCAGCAGCAATGCCGTAGCGGGAAAATCCTACGAGCAGTACTTC
CDR3aa: CASSNAVAGKSYEQYF
d_gene: TRBD2
v_gene: TRBV7-6
abundance: .
j_gene: TRBJ2-7

CDR3nt: TGTGCCAGTAGCCACCCGGGACAGGGCTACGAGCAGTACTTC
CDR3aa: CASSHPGQGYEQYF
d_gene: TRBD1
v_gene: TRBV19
abundance: .
j_gene: TRBJ2-7

CDR3nt: TGTGCCACCAGCAGAGATAGTGGGACAGGGAGCGGCTACACCTTC
CDR3aa: CATSRDSGTGSGYTF
d_gene: TRBD1
v_gene: TRBV15
abundance: .
j_gene: TRBJ1-2

CDR3nt: TGTGCCAGCAGTTTATCCGTAGCGGGGGCCAAAGAGACCCAGTACTTC
CDR3aa: CASSLSVAGAKETQYF
d_gene: TRBD2
v_gene: TRBV27
abundance: .
j_gene: TRBJ2-5

CDR3nt: TGTGCCAGCAGCGGCGGACTAGCGGGAGGTTTTGAGCAGTTCTTC
CDR3aa: CASSGGLAGGFEQFF
d_gene: TRBD2
v_gene: TRBV2
abundance: .
j_gene: TRBJ2-1

CDR3nt: TGCGCCAGCGGGGGACTAGCGGGAGCCGCATACAATGAGCAGTTCTTC
CDR3aa: CASGGLAGAAYNEQFF
d_gene: TRBD2
v_gene: TRBV5-1
abundance: .
j_gene: TRBJ2-1

CDR3nt: TGCAGCGTGGCATACAGGGGTGGAAACACTGAAGCTTTCTTT
CDR3aa: CSVAYRGGNTEAFF
d_gene: TRBD1
v_gene: TRBV29-1
abundance: once
j_gene: TRBJ1-1

CDR3nt: TGTGCCAGCAGCTTAGGACAGGGGATCAGGGCTGAAGCTTTCTTT
CDR3aa: CASSLGQGIRAEAFF
d_gene: TRBD1
v_gene: TRBV7-6
abundance: .
j_gene: TRBJ1-1

CDR3nt: TGCGCCAGCAGCCAAGGTTTCAACAGGGGAAATGAGCAGTTCTTC
CDR3aa: CASSQGFNRGNEQFF
d_gene: TRBD1
v_gene: TRBV4-1
abundance: few
j_gene: TRBJ2-1

CDR3nt: TGTGCCAGCAGTTGGGGGGGTAACACCGGGGAGCTGTTTTTT
CDR3aa: CASSWGGNTGELFF
d_gene: TRBD2
v_gene: TRBV27
abundance: .
j_gene: TRBJ2-2

CDR3nt: TGTGCCAGCAGTCCTTGGGGGGACCTGGTGAGACAAGAGACCCAGTACTTC
CDR3aa: CASSPWGDLVRQETQYF
d_gene: .
v_gene: TRBV28
abundance: .
j_gene: TRBJ2-5

CDR3nt: TGTTCCAGCAGCCCGGGACAGGGGCTTGGGGCCAACGTCCTGACTTTC
CDR3aa: CSSSPGQGLGANVLTF
d_gene: TRBD1
v_gene: TRBV7-3
abundance: .
j_gene: TRBJ2-6

CDR3nt: TGTGCCAGCAGTGCGGCGGGGGCAAAAGATACGCAGTATTTT
CDR3aa: CASSAAGAKDTQYF
d_gene: .
v_gene: TRBV27
abundance: .
j_gene: TRBJ2-3

CDR3nt: TGTGCCAGCTCACCCCCAGACTTGAACACTGAAGCTTTCTTT
CDR3aa: CASSPPDLNTEAFF
d_gene: .
v_gene: TRBV18
abundance: .
j_gene: TRBJ1-1

CDR3nt: TGTTCCAGCAGCCTCGGGGGGCTGGTTATCTACGAGCAGTACTTC
CDR3aa: CSSSLGGLVIYEQYF
d_gene: .
v_gene: TRBV7-9
abundance: .
j_gene: TRBJ2-7

CDR3nt: TGTGCCAGCAGCGGGACTAGCGGGGCGTACAATGAGCAGTTCTTC
CDR3aa: CASSGTSGAYNEQFF
d_gene: TRBD2
v_gene: TRBV7-9
abundance: .
j_gene: TRBJ2-1

CDR3nt: TGTGCCAGCAGTGTTTCCAGTTACGAGCAGTACTTC
CDR3aa: CASSVSSYEQYF
d_gene: .
v_gene: TRBV2
abundance: once
j_gene: TRBJ2-7

CDR3nt: TGTGCCAGTAGTTTGGGGACAGGGGCGACTAACGAGCAGTACTTC
CDR3aa: CASSLGTGATNEQYF
d_gene: TRBD1
v_gene: TRBV19
abundance: .
j_gene: TRBJ2-7

CDR3nt: TGTGCCAGCAGATCCGGACTAGCGGGAGGGTATGTTAGCTACGAGCAGTACTTC
CDR3aa: CASRSGLAGGYVSYEQYF
d_gene: TRBD2
v_gene: TRBV28
abundance: .
j_gene: TRBJ2-7

CDR3nt: TGTGCCAGCAGCTTTCGGGGGGCAGGTGGCTACACCTTC
CDR3aa: CASSFRGAGGYTF
d_gene: .
v_gene: TRBV5-4
abundance: .
j_gene: TRBJ1-2

CDR3nt: TGTGCCAGTATTGGAGCAACTAATGAAAAACTGTTTTTT
CDR3aa: CASIGATNEKLFF
d_gene: .
v_gene: TRBV19
abundance: .
j_gene: TRBJ1-4

CDR3nt: TGTGCCAGCAGCCGTGGTCGACTAGCGGGCAATGAGCAGTTCTTC
CDR3aa: CASSRGRLAGNEQFF
d_gene: TRBD2
v_gene: TRBV7-2
abundance: .
j_gene: TRBJ2-1

CDR3nt: TGTGCCAGCAGTTGGACAGCTTACGAGCAGTACTTC
CDR3aa: CASSWTAYEQYF
d_gene: .
v_gene: TRBV2
abundance: .
j_gene: TRBJ2-7

CDR3nt: TGCGCCAGCAGCTTTCTACAGGGGTCCTCTGGGGCCAACGTCCTGACTTTC
CDR3aa: CASSFLQGSSGANVLTF
d_gene: TRBD1
v_gene: TRBV5-1
abundance: once
j_gene: TRBJ2-6

CDR3nt: TGTGCCAGCAGCGCGGGGACAGGGGTTTCACCCCTCCACTTT
CDR3aa: CASSAGTGVSPLHF
d_gene: TRBD1
v_gene: TRBV9
abundance: once
j_gene: TRBJ1-6

CDR3nt: TGTGCCAGTAGTAGCCGCAGAAACCCCCTCTTGTCCGAGCAGTACTTC
CDR3aa: CASSSRRNPLLSEQYF
d_gene: .
v_gene: TRBV19
abundance: .
j_gene: TRBJ2-7

CDR3nt: TGTGCCAGCAGCTTCTTTCGGACTAGCGATGGTGAGCAGTTCTTC
CDR3aa: CASSFFRTSDGEQFF
d_gene: TRBD2
v_gene: TRBV7-6
abundance: few
j_gene: TRBJ2-1

CDR3nt: TGTGCCAGCTCCCGGGGTAGCGGGGGGGTCTACTACGAGCAGTACTTC
CDR3aa: CASSRGSGGVYYEQYF
d_gene: TRBD2
v_gene: TRBV27
abundance: .
j_gene: TRBJ2-7

CDR3nt: TGTGCCAGCTCAGGACAGGGCGACGGGGGCTACACCTTC
CDR3aa: CASSGQGDGGYTF
d_gene: TRBD1
v_gene: TRBV18
abundance: .
j_gene: TRBJ1-2

CDR3nt: TGTGCCAGCAGATCCGGGACAGCTAGTAACACTGAAGCTTTCTTT
CDR3aa: CASRSGTASNTEAFF
d_gene: TRBD1
v_gene: TRBV2
abundance: .
j_gene: TRBJ1-1

CDR3nt: TGTGCCAGCAGTCCGGGACAGGGAGGTGTGCGTGGCTACACCTTC
CDR3aa: CASSPGQGGVRGYTF
d_gene: TRBD1
v_gene: TRBV28
abundance: .
j_gene: TRBJ1-2